Listed below are T cell receptor beta chains from one sample, sequenced in a study of blood T cell repertoires in COVID-19. Sequenced by immunoSEQ multiplex PCR; TCRdb stores in-frame clones only, minus some. The table includes a few hundred thousand clones, around 83% detected once. The sequenced sample consisted of PBMCs or T cells enriched from blood (not recorded which). These receptors were collected from a woman aged 45-65 years who had recovered from COVID-19. Both conserved end residues are trimmed from each CDR3. A D gene is named only where the DNA matches it firmly. A clone size is listed for some rows: how often the clone was seen (once, few, many), or a class if it is expanded.

clone_size,cdr3_length,v_call,d_call,cdr3_aa
-,10,TRBV3-1/TRBV3-2,-,ASSQESGPQH
-,13,TRBV30,-,AWSVGGQWDYGYT
-,12,TRBV4-3,TRBD2,ASSQLGPAGEQF
once,12,TRBV30,TRBD1,AWSPGGELYEQF
-,9,TRBV6-5,-,ASSSGSGYT
-,12,TRBV7-9,-,ASSDIERRYGYT
-,17,TRBV9,TRBD2,ASSAHPPPSSGDYNEQF
-,14,TRBV6-1,TRBD1,ASSETGGGGVNEQF
-,12,TRBV7-2,-,ASSLSVFNYGYT
-,13,TRBV18,TRBD1,ASSPSATGVYGYT
-,12,TRBV18,-,ASSRGATNEKLF
-,12,TRBV7-2,TRBD1,ASNTGQENQPQH
once,13,TRBV7-2,TRBD1,ASSTTGTGSYEQY
few,13,TRBV6-5,-,ASRTKPDSNQPQH
-,13,TRBV7-2,TRBD2,ASSLGLADVGAQF
-,12,TRBV6-6,-,ASSYSDTGRTLH